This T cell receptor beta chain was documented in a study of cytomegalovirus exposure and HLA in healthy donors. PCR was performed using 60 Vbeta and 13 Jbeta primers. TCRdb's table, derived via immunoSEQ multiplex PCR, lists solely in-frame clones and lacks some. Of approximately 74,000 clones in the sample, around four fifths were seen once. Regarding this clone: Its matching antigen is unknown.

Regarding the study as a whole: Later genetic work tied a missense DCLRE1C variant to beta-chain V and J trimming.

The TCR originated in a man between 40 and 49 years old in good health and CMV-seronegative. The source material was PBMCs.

CDR3: CASSLGSTSYNEQFF. CDR3 nucleotide sequence: TGTGCCAGCAGCTTGGGGTCTACCTCCTACAATGAGCAGTTCTTC. The chain has TRBV5-4 and TRBJ2-1; D gene unclear. The length of the CDR3 is 15 residues. Germline-derived CDR1 and CDR2 are SGHNT and YYREEE (reference sequence). Trimming stripped 0 bases from V and 0 bases from J, with 7 bases between.